The 15 T cell receptor beta chains below were found in one sample sequenced in a study of radiotherapy plus CTLA-4 blockade in lung cancer. The protocol was immunoSEQ multiplex PCR, while the TCRdb copy is restricted to in-frame clones and leaves out a portion. Here the sample spans over 50,000 clones, less than 85% being singletons. This material consisted of peripheral blood, taken from a patient treated with radiotherapy plus ipilimumab. The source is a human donor with non-small cell lung cancer who had a complete response to radiotherapy plus ipilimumab.

This chain links TRBV30 with TRBJ2-3, with 8 bases that match TRBD2. The CDR3 totals 14 residues. Losses at the gene ends were 0 bases for V and 2 bases for J; bases not matched to a gene: 1. The germline gives CDR1 GTSNPN, CDR2 SVGIG (reference sequence). The CDR3 coding sequence is TGTGCCTGGAGTGTAGCGGGGGACACAGATACGCAGTATTTT. Translation: CAWSVAGDTDTQYF.

The chain is built from TRBV4-3 and TRBJ1-2; D is possibly TRBD1 (5 bases). V lost 1 base and J 8 bases, leaving 20 bases between the germline ends. Germline CDR1 reads LGHNA; CDR2 reads YSLEER. This CDR3 is built from 16 residues. The CDR3: CASSQAVLGQGYGYTF. As DNA, the CDR3 is TGCGCCAGCAGCCAAGCCGTGCTGGGTCAGGGCTACGGCTACACCTTC.

This chain uses TRBV6-5 with TRBJ2-3, with 7 bases lining up with TRBD1. The CDR3 has 14 residues. Losses at the gene ends were 6 bases for V and 7 bases for J; bases not matched to a gene: 10. Germline V lookup: CDR1 MNHEY, CDR2 SVGAGI. The CDR3 here is CASSPHQTGNTQYF. The CDR3, as DNA: TGTGCCAGCAGCCCACACCAGACAGGGAATACGCAGTATTTT.

As to this clone: One junction end does not reproduce the germline sequence, and a read error may be involved. Here the CDR3 DNA reads TGTGCTAGCAGCCAGGGGGCCCGGGGAACGAATCAGCCCCAGCATTTT. This codes for CASSQGARGTNQPQHF. V is TRBV7-7 and J is TRBJ1-5; 8 bases are shared with TRBD1. This CDR3 is built from 16 residues. Germline assignment: CDR1 SSHAT and CDR2 FNYEAQ (reference sequence). Filled out from reference TRBV7-7 and TRBJ1-5, the complete variable domain reads GAGVSQSPRYKVTKRGQDVTLRCDPISSHATLYWYQQALGQGPEFLTYFNYEAQPDKSGLPSDRFSAERPEGSISTLTIQRTEQRDSAMYRCASSQGARGTNQPQHFGDGTRLSIL.

V gene TRBV27 combines with J gene TRBJ1-4; D perhaps matches TRBD1 (5 bases). The V and J ends lost 2 bases and 5 bases respectively, with 15 bases between them. This CDR3 is 16 amino acids long. CDR1 and CDR2 from the germline V gene are MNHEY and SMNVEV (reference sequence). The CDR3 sequence: CASSLRVQGTNEKLFF. The CDR3 DNA sequence: TGTGCCAGCAGTTTACGTGTCCAGGGAACCAATGAAAAACTGTTTTTT.

This clone appeared a single time. The gene calls are TRBV27 and TRBJ2-7; 8 bases match TRBD1. CDR1 and CDR2 (germline): MNHEY, SMNVEV (reference sequence). V lost 3 bases, J lost 6 bases, and 7 bases stayed unmatched. This CDR3 contains 14 residues. The CDR3 protein is CASSLRPGGSEQYV. The CDR3 DNA follows: TGTGCCAGCAGTTTGCGGCCAGGGGGCTCCGAGCAGTACGTC.

This clone was picked up one time. The chain has TRBV2 and TRBJ2-7, with TRBD2 as a possible D gene (7 bases). Germline-derived CDR1 and CDR2 are SNHLY and FYNNEI. The ends were cut back, 6 bases at V and 5 bases at J, with 14 bases in the middle. The CDR3 consists of 13 residues. The CDR3 protein is CASRSGGDDEQYF. CDR3 coding DNA: TGTGCCAGCAGGTCGGGGGGCGACGACGAGCAGTACTTC.

The CDR3 sequence is CASSEEGASGNEQFF. Written as DNA, the CDR3 is TGTGCCAGCAGTGAAGAAGGGGCTAGCGGAAATGAGCAGTTCTTC. J is TRBJ2-1 and V is TRBV6-4, with 7 bases matching TRBD2. The CDR3 contains 15 residues. Germline CDR1 MRHNA, CDR2 SNTAGT. Unmatched junction bases numbered 9, after V lost 3 bases and J lost 7 bases.

V gene TRBV15 combines with J gene TRBJ1-5; weak D call: TRBD1 (5 bases). Germline-derived CDR1 and CDR2 are LNHNV and YYDKDF (reference sequence). The CDR3 length is 19 residues. V lost 0 bases and J lost 2, with 20 bases in between. The CDR3 loop is CATSRDERGVGNGNQPQHF. The DNA for the CDR3 is TGTGCCACCAGCAGAGACGAACGGGGGGTAGGGAATGGCAATCAGCCCCAGCATTTT.

CDR3 residues: CASSPTDRSVIDEQYF. The CDR3 DNA is TGTGCCAGCAGTCCGACGGACAGGAGTGTTATTGACGAGCAGTACTTC. The rearrangement joins TRBV27 to TRBJ2-7; the match to TRBD1 covers 7 bases. The germline V gene encodes CDR1 MNHEY and CDR2 SMNVEV (reference sequence). V shed 5 bases, J shed 5 bases, and the junction held 15 bases outside the gene matches. This CDR3 spans 16 amino acids.

The chain has TRBV11-2 and TRBJ1-4; possibly TRBD1 for D (5 bases). The germline gives CDR1 SGHAT, CDR2 FQNNGV. This CDR3 contains 16 residues. Trimming stripped 7 bases from V and 5 bases from J, with 20 bases between. CDR3 amino acids: CASTFSQGRANEKLFF. DNA for the CDR3: TGTGCCAGCACCTTCTCCCAGGGCAGGGCCAATGAAAAACTGTTTTTT.

V is TRBV4-3 and J is TRBJ2-1, with 16 bases lining up with TRBD2. The CDR3 is 17 residues long. Trimming removed 4 bases from V and 8 bases from J; junction bases left unmatched: 8. Germline CDR1 reads LGHNA; CDR2 reads YSLEER. The CDR3 reads CASSLGTSGGAVYEQFF. DNA for the CDR3: TGCGCCAGCAGCCTTGGGACTAGCGGGGGGGCCGTCTATGAGCAGTTCTTC.

This clone was seen only once. J is TRBJ1-1 and V is TRBV11-2; possibly TRBD1 for D (5 bases). Trimming took 5 bases from V and 6 from J, leaving 19 bases between them. The CDR3 contains 15 residues. Germline-derived CDR1 and CDR2 are SGHAT and FQNNGV. CDR3 sequence (DNA): TGTGCCAGCAGCGCGAGGGGAGGGGTACGTGCTGAAGCTTTCTTT. This translates into CASSARGGVRAEAFF.

The J gene is TRBJ1-2, the V gene TRBV30; 8 bases match TRBD1. The V and J ends lost 3 bases and 5 bases, in that order; junction bases with no gene match: 8. The germline V gene encodes CDR1 GTSNPN and CDR2 SVGIG (reference sequence). The CDR3 is 14 residues long. Here the CDR3 reads CAWRGWDRKYGYTF. The CDR3 coding sequence is TGTGCCTGGAGGGGCTGGGACAGGAAATATGGCTACACCTTC.

This sequence joins TRBV5-1 and TRBJ2-1; the D gene is possibly TRBD2 (7 bases). Trimming took off 4 bases at V and 5 bases at J, with 19 bases between the two ends. Germline lookup yields CDR1 SGHRS and CDR2 YFSETQ. The CDR3 is 16 residues long. The CDR3 protein is CASSPGGGRVDNEQFF. The CDR3 region has the DNA TGCGCCAGCAGCCCTGGGGGCGGGAGAGTCGACAATGAGCAGTTCTTC.